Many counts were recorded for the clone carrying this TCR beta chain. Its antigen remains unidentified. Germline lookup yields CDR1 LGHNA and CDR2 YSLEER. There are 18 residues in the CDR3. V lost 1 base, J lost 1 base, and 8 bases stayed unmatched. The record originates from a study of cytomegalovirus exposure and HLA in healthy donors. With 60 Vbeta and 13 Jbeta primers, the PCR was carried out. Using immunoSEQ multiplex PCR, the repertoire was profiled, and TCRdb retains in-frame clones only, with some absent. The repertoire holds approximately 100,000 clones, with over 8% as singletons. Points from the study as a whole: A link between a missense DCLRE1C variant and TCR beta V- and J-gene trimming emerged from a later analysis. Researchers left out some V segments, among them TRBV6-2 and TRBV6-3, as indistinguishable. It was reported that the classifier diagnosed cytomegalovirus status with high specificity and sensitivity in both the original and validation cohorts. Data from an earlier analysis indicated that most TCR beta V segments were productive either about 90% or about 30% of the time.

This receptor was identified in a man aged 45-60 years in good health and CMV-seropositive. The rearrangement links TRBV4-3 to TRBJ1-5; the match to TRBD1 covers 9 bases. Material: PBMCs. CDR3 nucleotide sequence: TGCGCCAGCAGCCAAGGCCCGGGACAGGGTGGGAGCAATCAGCCCCAGCATTTT. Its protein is CASSQGPGQGGSNQPQHF.